A selection of T cell receptor beta chains follows, all from one sample in a study of graft-versus-host responses after intestinal transplantation. The protocol was immunoSEQ multiplex PCR, while the TCRdb copy is restricted to in-frame clones and leaves out a portion. The top ten hold approximately 0.87% of the sample, which has about 24,000 clones, 75% to 90% seen once. The specimen was PBMCs, collected nearly 470 days after intestinal transplant. These TCRs come from a human patient who received an intestinal transplant, so some T cells may come from the graft donor. CDR3s include the opening cysteine and the closing phenylalanine or tryptophan. Fields, in order: D gene, J gene, clone size, V gene, CDR3 protein, CDR3 DNA. A D gene is named only where the DNA matches it firmly. Where a row states a size, it is once, few, many or the class of an expanded clone; other rows omit it.

d_call: NA
j_call: TRBJ2-7
clone_size: NA
v_call: TRBV5-1
cdr3_aa: CASSLVAGSSYEQYF
cdr3_nt: TGCGCCAGCAGCTTGGTGGCAGGGAGCTCCTACGAGCAGTACTTC

d_call: NA
j_call: TRBJ1-1
clone_size: NA
v_call: TRBV6-6
cdr3_aa: CASSPAGGNTEAFF
cdr3_nt: TGTGCCAGCAGCCCCGCAGGAGGGAACACTGAAGCTTTCTTT

d_call: NA
j_call: TRBJ2-5
clone_size: NA
v_call: TRBV5-6
cdr3_aa: CASTTLARLEEETQYF
cdr3_nt: TGTGCCAGCACCACCCTGGCGCGGCTAGAAGAAGAGACCCAGTACTTC

d_call: NA
j_call: TRBJ1-3
clone_size: NA
v_call: TRBV5-8
cdr3_aa: CASSLRPTMTVTPGNTIYF
cdr3_nt: TGTGCCAGCAGCTTGAGGCCCACTATGACAGTCACGCCTGGAAACACCATATATTTT

d_call: NA
j_call: TRBJ2-1
clone_size: once
v_call: TRBV2
cdr3_aa: CASSEIGEDEQFF
cdr3_nt: TGTGCCAGCAGTGAAATCGGGGAGGATGAGCAGTTCTTC

d_call: NA
j_call: TRBJ2-5
clone_size: NA
v_call: TRBV15
cdr3_aa: CATSRDRETQYF
cdr3_nt: TGTGCCACCAGCAGAGATAGGGAGACCCAGTACTTC

d_call: NA
j_call: TRBJ2-1
clone_size: NA
v_call: TRBV7-3
cdr3_aa: CASSLKIGDNEQFF
cdr3_nt: TGTGCCAGCAGCTTAAAGATTGGAGACAATGAGCAGTTCTTC

d_call: TRBD2
j_call: TRBJ2-3
clone_size: NA
v_call: TRBV11-2
cdr3_aa: CASTRTSVITDTQYF
cdr3_nt: TGTGCCAGCACCAGGACTAGCGTTATTACAGATACGCAGTATTTT

d_call: NA
j_call: TRBJ1-2
clone_size: NA
v_call: TRBV6-6
cdr3_aa: CASRAGDGYTF
cdr3_nt: TGTGCCAGCAGGGCAGGGGATGGCTACACCTTC

d_call: TRBD1
j_call: TRBJ1-5
clone_size: NA
v_call: TRBV7-8
cdr3_aa: CASSLRGTGVQPQHF
cdr3_nt: TGTGCCAGCAGCCTCCGGGGGACAGGGGTACAGCCCCAGCATTTT

d_call: NA
j_call: TRBJ2-3
clone_size: NA
v_call: TRBV2
cdr3_aa: CASRPNSATDTQYF
cdr3_nt: TGTGCCAGCAGACCTAATAGCGCCACAGATACGCAGTATTTT

d_call: TRBD1
j_call: TRBJ2-5
clone_size: NA
v_call: TRBV13
cdr3_aa: CASSFSGTGRQTQYF
cdr3_nt: TGTGCCAGCAGCTTTTCCGGGACAGGGAGGCAGACCCAGTACTTC

d_call: NA
j_call: TRBJ2-3
clone_size: NA
v_call: TRBV5-5
cdr3_aa: CASSWDRRDTQYF
cdr3_nt: TGTGCCAGCAGCTGGGATAGACGCGATACGCAGTATTTT

d_call: NA
j_call: TRBJ1-2
clone_size: few
v_call: TRBV27
cdr3_aa: CASSLWASSANYGYTF
cdr3_nt: TGTGCCAGCAGTTTATGGGCGTCGTCAGCTAACTATGGCTACACCTTC

d_call: NA
j_call: TRBJ2-5
clone_size: NA
v_call: TRBV7-9
cdr3_aa: CASSFTAGAQETQYF
cdr3_nt: TGTGCCAGCAGCTTCACGGCAGGAGCTCAAGAGACCCAGTACTTC

d_call: TRBD1
j_call: TRBJ2-7
clone_size: NA
v_call: TRBV23-1
cdr3_aa: CASSPGQAPYEQYF
cdr3_nt: TGCGCCAGCAGTCCTGGACAGGCTCCCTACGAGCAGTACTTC

d_call: TRBD1
j_call: TRBJ2-7
clone_size: NA
v_call: TRBV7-8
cdr3_aa: CASSVYRGLTYEQYF
cdr3_nt: TGTGCCAGCAGCGTATACAGGGGTTTAACCTACGAGCAGTACTTC

d_call: TRBD2
j_call: TRBJ2-7
clone_size: NA
v_call: TRBV7-9
cdr3_aa: CASSPEGLAYEQYF
cdr3_nt: TGTGCCAGCAGCCCCGAGGGACTAGCATACGAGCAGTACTTC

d_call: TRBD2
j_call: TRBJ2-1
clone_size: once
v_call: TRBV7-6
cdr3_aa: CASSQAGLAGGEQFF
cdr3_nt: TGTGCCAGCAGCCAAGCTGGACTAGCGGGGGGCGAGCAGTTCTTC

d_call: TRBD2
j_call: TRBJ2-2
clone_size: NA
v_call: TRBV7-9
cdr3_aa: CASSLALAGEAGELFF
cdr3_nt: TGTGCCAGCAGCTTGGCCTTAGCGGGAGAAGCCGGGGAGCTGTTTTTT

d_call: NA
j_call: TRBJ2-7
clone_size: NA
v_call: TRBV7-9
cdr3_aa: CASSPDRRTEQYF
cdr3_nt: TGTGCCAGCAGCCCGGACAGAAGGACCGAGCAGTACTTC

d_call: NA
j_call: TRBJ2-1
clone_size: NA
v_call: TRBV30
cdr3_aa: CAWSPRDEQFF
cdr3_nt: TGTGCCTGGAGTCCCCGGGATGAGCAGTTCTTC

d_call: NA
j_call: TRBJ2-7
clone_size: NA
v_call: TRBV15
cdr3_aa: CATSRDIGGVSGEQYF
cdr3_nt: TGTGCCACCAGCAGAGATATTGGGGGCGTCTCGGGAGAGCAGTACTTC

d_call: TRBD2
j_call: TRBJ2-1
clone_size: NA
v_call: TRBV9
cdr3_aa: CASSVVSGTTYNEQFF
cdr3_nt: TGTGCCAGCAGCGTAGTTAGCGGGACAACCTACAATGAGCAGTTCTTC

d_call: NA
j_call: TRBJ1-5
clone_size: NA
v_call: TRBV9
cdr3_aa: CASKPGSPNQPQHF
cdr3_nt: TGTGCCAGCAAACCAGGATCCCCCAATCAGCCCCAGCATTTT

d_call: NA
j_call: TRBJ2-2
clone_size: once
v_call: TRBV14
cdr3_aa: CASSQDLRRNTGELFF
cdr3_nt: TGTGCCAGCAGCCAAGATCTAAGGAGGAACACCGGGGAGCTGTTTTTT

d_call: NA
j_call: TRBJ2-4
clone_size: once
v_call: TRBV6-1
cdr3_aa: CASSETGGSIQYF
cdr3_nt: TGTGCCAGCAGTGAAACTGGCGGAAGCATTCAGTACTTC

d_call: NA
j_call: TRBJ2-7
clone_size: NA
v_call: TRBV6-1
cdr3_aa: CASRGGRDEQYF
cdr3_nt: TGTGCCAGCCGAGGGGGGCGGGACGAGCAGTACTTC

d_call: TRBD1
j_call: TRBJ2-4
clone_size: NA
v_call: TRBV14
cdr3_aa: CASSQELDRDIQYF
cdr3_nt: TGTGCCAGCAGCCAAGAACTCGACAGGGACATTCAGTACTTC

d_call: TRBD1
j_call: TRBJ2-3
clone_size: NA
v_call: TRBV7-4
cdr3_aa: CASSLTGVDTQYF
cdr3_nt: TGTGCCAGCAGCTTAACAGGGGTGGATACGCAGTATTTT

d_call: TRBD1
j_call: TRBJ2-2
clone_size: NA
v_call: TRBV9
cdr3_aa: CASSARQGKDTGELFF
cdr3_nt: TGTGCCAGCAGCGCAAGACAGGGGAAGGACACCGGGGAGCTGTTTTTT

d_call: NA
j_call: TRBJ2-1
clone_size: once
v_call: TRBV7-9
cdr3_aa: CASSLQNDKQFF
cdr3_nt: TGTGCCAGCAGCCTCCAGAATGATAAGCAGTTCTTC

d_call: TRBD1
j_call: TRBJ1-2
clone_size: NA
v_call: TRBV6-1
cdr3_aa: CASSERDRGRANYGYTF
cdr3_nt: TGTGCCAGCAGTGAAAGGGACAGGGGCCGAGCTAACTATGGCTACACCTTC

d_call: NA
j_call: TRBJ2-1
clone_size: NA
v_call: TRBV7-9
cdr3_aa: CASSSGLTYNEQFF
cdr3_nt: TGTGCCAGCAGCTCGGGTTTAACCTACAATGAGCAGTTCTTC

d_call: TRBD1
j_call: TRBJ1-2
clone_size: NA
v_call: TRBV19
cdr3_aa: CASSARTGADGYTF
cdr3_nt: TGTGCCAGTAGTGCCCGGACAGGGGCAGATGGCTACACCTTC

d_call: NA
j_call: TRBJ1-4
clone_size: NA
v_call: TRBV19
cdr3_aa: CASSPQARVGEKLFF
cdr3_nt: TGTGCCAGTAGTCCACAGGCTAGGGTGGGTGAAAAACTGTTTTTT

d_call: TRBD2
j_call: TRBJ2-2
clone_size: NA
v_call: TRBV5-1
cdr3_aa: CASSFWASGINTGELFF
cdr3_nt: TGCGCCAGCAGCTTCTGGGCTAGCGGGATCAACACCGGGGAGCTGTTTTTT

d_call: NA
j_call: TRBJ2-6
clone_size: NA
v_call: TRBV6-1
cdr3_aa: CASSDYRAGANVLTF
cdr3_nt: TGTGCCAGCAGTGACTATAGAGCTGGGGCCAACGTCCTGACTTTC

d_call: NA
j_call: TRBJ1-1
clone_size: once
v_call: TRBV6-6
cdr3_aa: CASSYGMNTEAFF
cdr3_nt: TGTGCCAGCAGTTACGGTATGAACACTGAAGCTTTCTTT

d_call: NA
j_call: TRBJ1-1
clone_size: once
v_call: TRBV11-2
cdr3_aa: CASSLGLGENTEAFF
cdr3_nt: TGTGCCAGCAGCTTGGGGCTCGGGGAGAACACTGAAGCTTTCTTT

d_call: NA
j_call: TRBJ2-1
clone_size: NA
v_call: TRBV7-2
cdr3_aa: CASSLGQEQFF
cdr3_nt: TGTGCCAGCAGCTTAGGGCAAGAGCAGTTCTTC

d_call: NA
j_call: TRBJ1-5
clone_size: NA
v_call: TRBV21-1
cdr3_aa: CASSKESKLRDNQPQHF
cdr3_nt: TGTGCCAGCAGCAAAGAGAGTAAGTTGCGGGACAATCAGCCCCAGCATTTT

d_call: NA
j_call: TRBJ2-1
clone_size: NA
v_call: TRBV6-1
cdr3_aa: CASSRNHNEQFF
cdr3_nt: TGTGCCAGCAGTAGAAACCACAATGAGCAGTTCTTC

d_call: TRBD2
j_call: TRBJ2-7
clone_size: NA
v_call: TRBV6-6
cdr3_aa: CASSYGTSGTYEQYF
cdr3_nt: TGTGCCAGCAGTTACGGGACTAGCGGGACCTACGAGCAGTACTTC

d_call: NA
j_call: TRBJ1-1
clone_size: NA
v_call: TRBV6-5
cdr3_aa: CASSERENTEAFF
cdr3_nt: TGTGCCAGCAGTGAACGAGAGAACACTGAAGCTTTCTTT

d_call: NA
j_call: TRBJ1-6
clone_size: once
v_call: TRBV6-5
cdr3_aa: CASVLRAYYNSPLHF
cdr3_nt: TGTGCCAGCGTATTACGAGCTTACTATAATTCACCCCTCCACTTT

d_call: NA
j_call: TRBJ2-7
clone_size: NA
v_call: TRBV5-4
cdr3_aa: CASSLSQAYEQYF
cdr3_nt: TGTGCCAGCAGCTTGTCCCAGGCCTACGAGCAGTACTTC

d_call: NA
j_call: TRBJ1-1
clone_size: NA
v_call: TRBV29-1
cdr3_aa: CSVRPVLNTEAFF
cdr3_nt: TGCAGCGTTAGGCCGGTTCTGAACACTGAAGCTTTCTTT

d_call: NA
j_call: TRBJ2-1
clone_size: NA
v_call: TRBV7-3
cdr3_aa: CASSLWRTSGNEQFF
cdr3_nt: TGTGCCAGCAGCTTGTGGCGGACAAGCGGCAATGAGCAGTTCTTC

d_call: NA
j_call: TRBJ2-7
clone_size: NA
v_call: TRBV19
cdr3_aa: CASSQFRTQRSYEQYF
cdr3_nt: TGTGCCAGTAGTCAATTCCGGACGCAACGATCGTACGAGCAGTACTTC

d_call: NA
j_call: TRBJ2-2
clone_size: NA
v_call: TRBV12-5
cdr3_aa: CASGLVKAWDYTGELFF
cdr3_nt: TGTGCTAGTGGTTTGGTAAAGGCGTGGGACTACACCGGGGAGCTGTTTTTT

d_call: TRBD1
j_call: TRBJ1-3
clone_size: NA
v_call: TRBV11-2
cdr3_aa: CASSRTQGYSGNTIYF
cdr3_nt: TGTGCCAGCAGCAGAACACAGGGGTACTCTGGAAACACCATATATTTT

d_call: TRBD1
j_call: TRBJ1-2
clone_size: NA
v_call: TRBV6-5
cdr3_aa: CASSAGTAGGYTF
cdr3_nt: TGTGCCAGCAGTGCCGGGACAGCGGGTGGCTACACCTTC

d_call: NA
j_call: TRBJ2-1
clone_size: NA
v_call: TRBV5-4
cdr3_aa: CASSLMASSYNEQFF
cdr3_nt: TGTGCCAGCAGCTTAATGGCGAGCTCCTACAATGAGCAGTTCTTC

d_call: TRBD1
j_call: TRBJ1-2
clone_size: NA
v_call: TRBV6-6
cdr3_aa: CASSYDPGQGFGYTF
cdr3_nt: TGTGCCAGCAGTTACGACCCGGGACAGGGATTTGGCTACACCTTC

d_call: NA
j_call: TRBJ2-7
clone_size: NA
v_call: TRBV7-6
cdr3_aa: CASSLEGGSSYEQYF
cdr3_nt: TGTGCCAGCAGCTTAGAAGGGGGATCGAGCTACGAGCAGTACTTC